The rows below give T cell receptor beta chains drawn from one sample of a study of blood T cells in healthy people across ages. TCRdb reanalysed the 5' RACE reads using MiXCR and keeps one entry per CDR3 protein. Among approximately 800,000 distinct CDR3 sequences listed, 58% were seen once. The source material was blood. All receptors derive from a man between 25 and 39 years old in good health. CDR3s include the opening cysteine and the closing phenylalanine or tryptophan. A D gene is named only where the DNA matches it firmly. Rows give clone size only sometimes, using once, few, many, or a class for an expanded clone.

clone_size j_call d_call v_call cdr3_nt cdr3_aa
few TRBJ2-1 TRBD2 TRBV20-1 TGCAGTGTATCTAGCGGGGGGCCGAGCTCCTACAATGAGCAGTTCTTC CSVSSGGPSSYNEQFF
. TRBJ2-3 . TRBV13 TGTGCCAGCAGCTTGAAAGGACACCCACGCACAGATACGCAGTATTTT CASSLKGHPRTDTQYF
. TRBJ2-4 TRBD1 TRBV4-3 TGCGCCAGCAGCCAAGACAACAGGGGGCCTGTGGTGACGAACATTCAGTACTTC CASSQDNRGPVVTNIQYF
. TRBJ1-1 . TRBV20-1 TGCAGTGCTAGAACCCCGGGAACGGGCACTGAAGCTTTCTTT CSARTPGTGTEAFF
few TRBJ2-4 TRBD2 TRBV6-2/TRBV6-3 TGTGCCAGCAGTTCCCTAGCGGGCGCAGTCGGGGAGCAGTACTTC CASSSLAGAVGEQYF
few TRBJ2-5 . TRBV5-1 TGCGCCAGCAGCTTGGCAGCTCTATCAAATCAAGAGACCCAGTACTTC CASSLAALSNQETQYF
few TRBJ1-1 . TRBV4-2 TGTGCCAGCAGCCAAGCTGCGGGGGAGGGAGGAACTGAAGCTTTCTTT CASSQAAGEGGTEAFF
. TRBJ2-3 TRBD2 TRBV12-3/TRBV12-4 TGTGCCACCCGACTAGCTAGTTCCAATACGCAGTATTTT CATRLASSNTQYF
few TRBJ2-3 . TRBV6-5 TGTGCCAGCAGGCTGTCCGAGGGCGCAGGAGATACGCAGTATTTT CASRLSEGAGDTQYF
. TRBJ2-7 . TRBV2 TGTGCCAGCACCTTGAACTCCTACGAGCAGTACTTC CASTLNSYEQYF
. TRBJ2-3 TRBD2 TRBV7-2 TGTGCCAGCAGCTATTCCGGACTAGCAAGGGCAGATACGCAGTATTTT CASSYSGLARADTQYF
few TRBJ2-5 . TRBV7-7 TGTGCTAGCAGCTTAGCAGCCCCTCAAGAGACCCAGTACTTC CASSLAAPQETQYF
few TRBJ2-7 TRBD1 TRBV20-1 TGCAGTGCTCGCGAATCGGGCAGGGGGCCCCACGAGCAGTACTTC CSARESGRGPHEQYF
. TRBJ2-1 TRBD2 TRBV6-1 TGTGCCAGCAGTGCCCGGGACCGGGGGAGGGATGAGCAGTTCTTC CASSARDRGRDEQFF
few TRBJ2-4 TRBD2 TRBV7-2 TGTGCCAGCAGCCCACTTCCTAGCGGGAGAATCAACATTCAGTACTTC CASSPLPSGRINIQYF
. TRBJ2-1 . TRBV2 TGTGCCAGCAGTGAAGATATAGGGTACAATGAGCAGTTCTTC CASSEDIGYNEQFF
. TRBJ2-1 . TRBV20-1 TGCAGTGCTAGTAAGGGGGATGAAATGTATTACAATGAGCAGTTCTTC CSASKGDEMYYNEQFF
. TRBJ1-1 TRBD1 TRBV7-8 TGTGCCAGCAAGTTCAGGGGGACCGACACTGAAGCTTTCTTT CASKFRGTDTEAFF
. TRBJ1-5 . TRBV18 TGTGCCAGCTCTCCCGGACAAGCCCTCCAGCCCCAGCATTTT CASSPGQALQPQHF
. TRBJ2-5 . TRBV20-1 TGCAGTGCCTGGGACCGTCGGAGCGGAGAGAGAGTCCCCGTGACCCAGTACTTC CSAWDRRSGERVPVTQYF
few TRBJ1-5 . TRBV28 TGTGCCAGCAGTTGGGGAGGGGGGGCGAGCAATCAGCCCCAGCATTTT CASSWGGGASNQPQHF
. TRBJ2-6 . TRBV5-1 TGCGCCAGCGGAGACACCGCCTCTGGGGCCAACGTCCTGACTTTC CASGDTASGANVLTF
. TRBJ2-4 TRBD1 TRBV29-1 TGCAGCGTTGTATGGACAGGGACATACGGGCAGTACTTC CSVVWTGTYGQYF
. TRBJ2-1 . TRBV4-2 TGTGCCAGCAGCCAAGCGGACAGCGGTCACAATGAGCAGTTCTTC CASSQADSGHNEQFF
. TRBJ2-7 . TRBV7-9 TGTGCCAGCAGCTTAGTTGCCAGCCCCTACGAGCAGTACTTC CASSLVASPYEQYF
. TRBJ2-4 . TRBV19 TGTGCCAGTAGCCCTCACAGGGCAGTCGCCAAAAACATTCAGTACTTC CASSPHRAVAKNIQYF
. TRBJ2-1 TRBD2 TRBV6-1 TGTGCCAGCAGTGACATGACTAGCGTATACTACAATGAGCAGTTCTTC CASSDMTSVYYNEQFF
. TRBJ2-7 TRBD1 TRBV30 TGTGCCTGGAGCGAGGGGGCCCCCTACGAGCAGTACTTC CAWSEGAPYEQYF
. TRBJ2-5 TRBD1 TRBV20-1 TGCAGTGCTGTCCTCTGGGACAGGCGAAACCAAGAGACCCAGTACTTC CSAVLWDRRNQETQYF
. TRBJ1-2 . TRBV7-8 TGTGCCAGCAGCTCGGCCCCTGGGGGCCTATATGGCTACACCTTC CASSSAPGGLYGYTF
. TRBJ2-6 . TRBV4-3 TGCGCCAGCAGCCAAGATTCTTGGAGGTTCGGCTCTGGGGCCGACGTCCTGACTTTC CASSQDSWRFGSGADVLTF
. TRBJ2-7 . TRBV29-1 TGCAGCGTCACAGGGCCGTCAACCTACGAGCAGTACTTC CSVTGPSTYEQYF
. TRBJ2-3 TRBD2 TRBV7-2 TGTGCCAGCAGCAAGGATAGCGGGGGGGGCGGGGATACGCAGTATTTT CASSKDSGGGGDTQYF
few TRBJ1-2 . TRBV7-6 TGTGCCAGCAGCCCAAGGAGGAGTAACTATGGCTACACCTTC CASSPRRSNYGYTF
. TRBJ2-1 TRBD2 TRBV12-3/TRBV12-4 TGTGCCAGCAGTCCTAGCGGGAGGGGGAGTGAGCAGTTCTTC CASSPSGRGSEQFF
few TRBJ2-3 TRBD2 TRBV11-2 TGTGCCAGCAGCTTTATGACTAGCTTCACAGATACGCAGTATTTT CASSFMTSFTDTQYF
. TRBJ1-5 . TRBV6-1 TGTGCCAGCAGTCGGGGGACCGAAAATCAGCCCCAGCATTTT CASSRGTENQPQHF
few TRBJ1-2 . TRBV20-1 TGCAGTGCTAGAGTAACCAACGCACCGGGACACCGAATCGGCTACACCTTC CSARVTNAPGHRIGYTF
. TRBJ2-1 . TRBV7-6 TGTGCCAGCAGCCCAAGCGGCCCAACAAGCTCCTACAATGAGCAGTTCTTC CASSPSGPTSSYNEQFF
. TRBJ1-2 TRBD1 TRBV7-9 TGTGCCAGCAGCTTACCAACAGGGGCTCCATATGGCTACACCTTC CASSLPTGAPYGYTF
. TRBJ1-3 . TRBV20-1 TGCAGTGCTAGTACAGGTGGAAACACCATATATTTT CSASTGGNTIYF
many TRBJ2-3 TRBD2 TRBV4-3 TGCGCCAGCAGCCTCCGACTAGCGGGTACCGATACGCAGTATTTT CASSLRLAGTDTQYF
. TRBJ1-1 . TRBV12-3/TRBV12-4 TGTGCCAGCAGTTTAAGTCAGGGGCCTTCCGGACGCATGAACACTGAAGCTTTCTTT CASSLSQGPSGRMNTEAFF
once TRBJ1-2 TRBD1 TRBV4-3 TGCGCCAGCAGCCACGGGACAGGGGCCGACTATGGCTACACCTTC CASSHGTGADYGYTF
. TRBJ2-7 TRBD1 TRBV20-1 TGCAGTGCCCCCGGGGCCGAGAACAGGGGGAGGTACGAGCAGTACTTC CSAPGAENRGRYEQYF
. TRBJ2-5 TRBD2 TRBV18 TGTGCCAGCTCACCACAGCCCGGGACTAGCGTTGAGACCCAGTACTTC CASSPQPGTSVETQYF
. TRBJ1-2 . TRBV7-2 TGTGCCGGCAGCCCAGCAAACGACAAAAATGGCTACACCTTC CAGSPANDKNGYTF
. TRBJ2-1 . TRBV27 TGTGCCAGCAGTGGAGGTGTTTCCTACAATGAGCAGTTCTTC CASSGGVSYNEQFF